This T cell receptor (beta chain) is drawn from a study of OX40 agonist ivuxolimab in advanced cancers. Across the study: An agonistic human IgG2 monoclonal antibody against OX40 (CD134) was given. While on treatment, patients had intravenous ivuxolimab at 0.01 to 10 mg/kg every 2 weeks. Partial responses were recorded for three patients, including one with hepatocellular carcinoma and two with cutaneous melanoma.

Prior autoimmune disease or systemic immunosuppression barred patients. Sequenced by immunoSEQ multiplex PCR; TCRdb stores in-frame clones only, minus some. Among about 72,000 clones listed, approximately 90% were seen once. The CDR3 is 12 residues long. Germline V gene lookup returns CDR1 MDHEN and CDR2 SYDVKM. Trimming took 5 bases from V and 10 from J; bases not matched to a gene: 2. This specimen was CD4+ or CD8+ T cells sorted from blood, taken in a trial of the OX40 agonist ivuxolimab. The chain carries TRBV28 and TRBJ1-6; 7 bases match TRBD1. The sequence came from an adult with an advanced solid tumor such as melanoma, head and neck, liver or kidney cancer. The DNA for the CDR3 is TGTGCCAGCAGTCAACAGGGGTCACCCCTCCACTTT. It yields the protein CASSQQGSPLHF.